The rows below give T cell receptor beta chains drawn from one sample of a study of CD8 T cells in Susac syndrome. In TCRdb, the immunoSEQ multiplex PCR reads were re-called with MiXCR into one record per CDR3 protein. The table includes fewer than 150,000 distinct CDR3 sequences, around 91% detected once. Sequences were obtained from CD8+ T cells from PBMCs. These receptors came from a human donor with multiple sclerosis. CDR3s include the opening cysteine and the closing phenylalanine or tryptophan. The D gene is left open where the match is weak.

j_call v_call d_call cdr3_aa
TRBJ2-1 TRBV20-1 NA CSARGALASYNEQFF
TRBJ2-5 TRBV14 NA CASSQLGTYETQYF
TRBJ2-4 TRBV29-1 NA CSVEDYQGIQYF
TRBJ2-3 TRBV12-3/TRBV12-4 NA CASSLAASGATQYF
TRBJ2-1 TRBV4-1 NA CASSQHTGPAYEQFF
TRBJ2-2 TRBV19 NA CASSSGTRELFF
TRBJ2-2 TRBV29-1 NA CSVVRANTGELFF
TRBJ2-7 TRBV29-1 TRBD2 CSVIASGRYEQYF
TRBJ1-2 TRBV20-1 NA CSALNRERSEFGYTF
TRBJ1-5 TRBV29-1 NA CSVLTAAGPQHF
TRBJ2-5 TRBV7-9 TRBD2 CASSAGLAGGRETQYF
TRBJ1-5 TRBV6-2/TRBV6-3 TRBD1 CASRHRDRSQPQHF
TRBJ2-1 TRBV5-6 TRBD2 CASSLSVRGNNEQFF
TRBJ2-3 TRBV14 NA CASGTINGDTQYF
TRBJ1-2 TRBV12-3/TRBV12-4 TRBD1 CASEYRGFNYGYTF
TRBJ1-2 TRBV5-6 NA CASSWEVVNGYTF
TRBJ1-5 TRBV27 NA CASSSGGYSNQPQHF
TRBJ2-7 TRBV13 NA CASSLGIDYEQYF
TRBJ2-6 TRBV27 NA CASSLWGPPLSGANVLTF
TRBJ2-7 TRBV7-9 TRBD1 CASSPKVRSGTGGYEQYF